This T cell receptor (beta chain) comes out of a study of T cells in Graves' hyperthyroidism and ophthalmopathy. In germline, CDR1 is SGHAT, CDR2 FQNNGV. The germline V and J ends were trimmed by 5 bases and 6 bases, with 11 bases remaining between them. The CDR3 length is 13 residues. This clonotype was recorded many times. Amplification of TCR beta CDR3 regions used RNA as the template. TCR CDR3 regions were first amplified by RT-PCR with HTBI primers. TCRdb reanalysed the multiplex PCR reads using MiXCR and keeps one entry per CDR3 protein. In the table there are around 400,000 distinct CDR3 sequences, roughly 15% of which are singletons.

Sequencing was carried out using blood. The clonotype comes from a woman aged 60 to 75 with Graves' ophthalmopathy. The chain links TRBV11-2 to TRBJ2-1; D is unclear. CDR3 loop: CASSLGMTNEQFF. The CDR3 DNA follows: TGTGCCAGCAGCCTTGGGATGACCAATGAGCAGTTCTTC. Drawing the rest from reference TRBV11-2 and TRBJ2-1, the complete variable domain is EAGVAQSPRYKIIEKRQSVAFWCNPISGHATLYWYQQILGQGPKLLIQFQNNGVVDDSQLPKDRFSAERLKGVDSTLKIQPAKLEDSAVYLCASSLGMTNEQFFGPGTRLTVL.